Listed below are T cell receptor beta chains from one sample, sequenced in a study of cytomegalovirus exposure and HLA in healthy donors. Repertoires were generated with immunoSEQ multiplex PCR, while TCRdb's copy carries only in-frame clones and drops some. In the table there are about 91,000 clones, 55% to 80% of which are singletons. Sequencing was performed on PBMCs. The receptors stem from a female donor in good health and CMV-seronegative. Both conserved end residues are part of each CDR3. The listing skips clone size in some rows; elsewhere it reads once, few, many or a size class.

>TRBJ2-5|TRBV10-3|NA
CAIRSGLAEQETQYF
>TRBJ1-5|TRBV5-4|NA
CASSPGYGQPQHF
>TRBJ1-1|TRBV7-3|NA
CASSVHRDSEAFF
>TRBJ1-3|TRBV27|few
CASGASVRNTIYF
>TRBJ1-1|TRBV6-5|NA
CASSRDIGTEAFF
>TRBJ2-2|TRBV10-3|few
CAISESSSGTVNTGELFF
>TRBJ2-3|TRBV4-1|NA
CASSQDGLAGVTDTQYF
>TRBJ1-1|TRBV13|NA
CASSLDRGRNTEAFF
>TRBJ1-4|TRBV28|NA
CASSLPVDRGTTNEKLFF
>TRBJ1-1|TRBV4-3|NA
CASSQDLILWYGQPRNTEAFF
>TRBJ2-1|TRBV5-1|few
CASSSSGTGGWGEQFF
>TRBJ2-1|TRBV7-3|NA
CASSLTLDSGGNEQFF
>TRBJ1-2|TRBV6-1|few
CASSEVLGYTF
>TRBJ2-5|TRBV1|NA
CTSSQGGGGGRKTQYF
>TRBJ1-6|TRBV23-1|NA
CASSLLRTGQGVSPLHF
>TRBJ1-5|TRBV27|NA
CASRKTGQGFQPQHF